The sequence of this T cell receptor (beta chain) was determined in a study of blood T cell repertoires in COVID-19. About the research overall: Whether acute or convalescent, the COVID-19 samples came from the United States, Italy and Spain.

The CDR3 sequence is 15 residues long. Authors' analysis steps: Amplified reference gene primers provided the basis for estimating nucleated cell counts. Profiling relied on immunoSEQ multiplex PCR, and the TCRdb table lists in-frame clones only, not all of them. The V and J calls and clone size were taken over from that table, and D and trimming were inferred from the DNA. Of approximately 52,000 clones listed, around 90% are singletons. This TCR was sampled from a human donor with active COVID-19. The donor label of this sample is uncertain. The chain has TRBV21-1 and TRBJ1-5. TRBV21-1 is recorded as a pseudogene. Sequencing was done on a sample of peripheral blood. CDR3 sequence reads: CASSKDSGPGGPQHF. The CDR3 DNA reads as TGTGCCAGCAGCAAAGACTCGGGCCCCGGGGGACCCCAGCATTTT.